The clone carrying this TCR beta chain was found many times. Its antigen is still unknown. This entry comes from a study of T cell repertoires in cytomegalovirus infection. Turning to the study itself: In public TCR beta signatures, there were indications of both CMV infection and matching HLA type.

Using its own MiXCR run on the reads, TCRdb lists one record per CDR3 protein. The sample comprises about 240,000 distinct CDR3 sequences, 6.5% of which are singletons, and roughly 6.5% rests with the top ten. Germline V gene data show CDR1 as MDHEN and CDR2 as SYDVKM. The CDR3 extends over 14 amino acids. V was pared by 2 bases and J by 4 bases, with 12 bases between. Regarding the study as a whole: Carriage of CMV together with the relevant HLA was identifiable through cumulative public TCR beta family frequency.

This clonotype originated in a human donor in good health (CMV status not recorded). Some clones in this sample may be carry-over from other donors' samples. The rearrangement joins TRBV28 to TRBJ2-7; possibly TRBD1 for D (6 bases). Sequenced input: PBMCs. CDR3 DNA sequence: TGTGCCAGCAGTTTAAGGCAGGGGCGGTACGAGCAGTACTTC. Its protein product is CASSLRQGRYEQYF.